Following are 27 T cell receptor beta chains from one sample sequenced in a study of T cell clusters in autoimmune cytopenias. Some 34,000 genome equivalents of blood DNA were amplified for TRB. Multiplex touch-down PCR amplified TRB using TRB-A and TRB-B pools in one tube. TCRdb re-called the multiplex PCR reads, yielding one record per CDR3 amino acid sequence without DNA. The sample totals about 8,400 distinct CDR3 sequences. The sequencing input was peripheral blood. These receptors all stem from a human donor with an autoimmune cytopenia or autoimmune hepatitis (not recorded which).

J is TRBJ2-1 and V is TRBV20-1; TCRdb proposes TRBD2, but this gene call is untestable without DNA. The length of the CDR3 is 16 residues. Per the germline V gene, CDR1 is DFQATT and CDR2 is SNEGSKA (reference sequence). This chain's CDR3 is CSARASGGLSYNEQFF.

The rearrangement joins TRBV7-2 to TRBJ2-3; TCRdb selects TRBD1, and the lack of DNA leaves this call unchecked. From germline, CDR1 is SGHTA and CDR2 FQGNSA. The length of the CDR3 is 15 residues. The chain's CDR3 is CASSLSGGITDTQYF.

This clonotype ranks as medium-sized in terms of frequency. Here the CDR3 reads CASRGVSSGANVLTF. The chain carries TRBV19 and TRBJ2-6; TCRdb outputs TRBD1, but without DNA this stays unchecked. This CDR3 spans 15 amino acids. CDR1 is LNHDA, CDR2 SQIVND, per germline (reference sequence).

The chain links TRBV19 to TRBJ2-2; TCRdb designates TRBD2, a call that cannot be tested without DNA. The CDR3 totals 16 residues. Germline V gene lookup returns CDR1 LNHDA and CDR2 SQIVND (reference sequence). The CDR3 spells CASSKGLAGVSGELFF.

The V and J genes are TRBV13 and TRBJ1-4; TCRdb's D gene call, TRBD1, goes unchecked for lack of DNA. The CDR3 sequence is 16 residues long. CDR1 is PRHDT, CDR2 FYEKMQ, per germline (reference sequence). This CDR3 reads CASSSTRQGIGEKLFF. The full variable domain, with the rest looked up from reference TRBV13 and TRBJ1-4, is AAGVIQSPRHLIKEKRETATLKCYPIPRHDTVYWYQQGPGQDPQFLISFYEKMQSDKGSIPDRFSAQQFSDYHSELNMSSLELGDSALYFCASSSTRQGIGEKLFFGSGTQLSVL.

The chain employs TRBV5-1 and TRBJ2-7; there is no DNA to check the TCRdb D call of TRBD1. CDR1 is SGHRS, CDR2 YFSETQ, per germline. The CDR3 sequence is 17 residues long. The CDR3 here is CASSLSTGQGAGNEQYF.

The V gene is TRBV5-6, the J gene TRBJ2-5; the TRBD2 assignment by TCRdb is unverifiable without DNA. Germline CDR1 is SGHDT and CDR2 is YYEEEE. CDR3 length: 18 amino acids. This CDR3 is CASSISRTSGEIQETQYF.

This clonotype is medium-sized (0.01 to 0.1%) by frequency. The chain couples TRBV29-1 to TRBJ1-1; as DNA is missing, the TRBD1 call by TCRdb cannot be tested. In germline, CDR1 is SQVTM, CDR2 ANQGSEA. The CDR3 runs to 19 residues. CDR3 residues: CSVLPYWTGGESANTEAFF.

This clonotype registers hyperexpanded by frequency. The V call is TRBV7-9, the J call TRBJ2-1; as DNA is missing, the TRBD1 call by TCRdb cannot be tested. Germline CDR1 is SEHNR and CDR2 is FQNEAQ (reference sequence). The CDR3 length is 15 residues. CDR3 protein: CASSVRTDSYNEQFF.

The V gene is TRBV27, the J gene TRBJ1-6; TCRdb indicates TRBD1, and absent DNA this call remains unverified. The CDR3 spans 15 residues. Per the germline V gene, CDR1 is MNHEY and CDR2 is SMNVEV (reference sequence). The CDR3 protein is CASRGGGAHNSPLHF.

This chain links TRBV6-6 with TRBJ1-3. The germline V gene has CDR1 MNHNY and CDR2 SVGAGI (reference sequence). The CDR3 spans 13 residues. CDR3 region: CASSYSSSATIYF.

The chain's CDR3 is CASSLGTSSYYGYTF. V is TRBV5-1 and J is TRBJ1-2; the D call of TRBD1 rests on TCRdb alone, since no DNA is present to check it. The CDR3 loop spans 15 amino acids. Germline V gene data show CDR1 as SGHRS and CDR2 as YFSETQ.

The gene calls are TRBV5-1 and TRBJ1-2; TCRdb's D call, TRBD1, is unchecked because there is no DNA. The CDR3 is 14 residues long. Germline-derived CDR1 and CDR2 are SGHRS and YFSETQ. CDR3: CASSFSGTGGDYTF. Complete variable domain (other parts from reference TRBV5-1 and TRBJ1-2): KAGVTQTPRYLIKTRGQQVTLSCSPISGHRSVSWYQQTPGQGLQFLFEYFSETQRNKGNFPGRFSGRQFSNSRSEMNVSTLELGDSALYLCASSFSGTGGDYTFGSGTRLTVV.

This chain connects TRBV6-5 to TRBJ1-1. The length of the CDR3 is 16 residues. Germline-derived CDR1 and CDR2 are MNHEY and SVGAGI. CDR3 in amino acids: CASSDRWVVLVGEAFF.

This rearrangement joins TRBV10-3 to TRBJ1-5; TCRdb reports TRBD1, a call that lacks DNA to check it against. Per the germline V gene, CDR1 is ENHRY and CDR2 is SYGVKD. This CDR3 contains 16 residues. CDR3 residues: CAISESGAVNNQPQHF.

The V and J genes are TRBV11-2 and TRBJ2-3; lacking DNA, the TRBD2 call made by TCRdb goes unchecked. From germline, CDR1 is SGHAT and CDR2 FQNNGV. This CDR3 is 19 amino acids long. This CDR3 is CASSLVRGGFIASTDTQYF. The variable domain in full, with the rest retrieved from reference TRBV11-2 and TRBJ2-3, is EAGVAQSPRYKIIEKRQSVAFWCNPISGHATLYWYQQILGQGPKLLIQFQNNGVVDDSQLPKDRFSAERLKGVDSTLKIQPAKLEDSAVYLCASSLVRGGFIASTDTQYFGPGTRLTVL.

The V gene is TRBV18, the J gene TRBJ1-1; TCRdb's assignment of TRBD1 cannot be checked, as there is no DNA. This CDR3 has 14 amino acids. Germline V gives CDR1 KGHSH, CDR2 LQKENI. This CDR3 reads CASSPVGGIAEAFF.

This clonotype is identified as medium-sized from frequency. The chain is built from TRBV20-1 and TRBJ1-6. Per the germline V gene, CDR1 is DFQATT and CDR2 is SNEGSKA (reference sequence). This CDR3 has 14 residues. This chain's CDR3 is CSARDQGRNSPLHF.

The chain recombines TRBV5-1 with TRBJ1-1; the D call from TCRdb, TRBD1, cannot be confirmed without DNA. From germline, CDR1 is SGHRS and CDR2 YFSETQ. The CDR3 extends over 17 amino acids. This chain's CDR3 is CASSLASRDNRPTEAFF. Using reference TRBV5-1 and TRBJ1-1 for the parts outside the CDR3, the full variable domain is KAGVTQTPRYLIKTRGQQVTLSCSPISGHRSVSWYQQTPGQGLQFLFEYFSETQRNKGNFPGRFSGRQFSNSRSEMNVSTLELGDSALYLCASSLASRDNRPTEAFFGQGTRLTVV.

The J gene is TRBJ1-1, the V gene TRBV7-9. The CDR3 is 14 amino acids. From germline, CDR1 is SEHNR and CDR2 FQNEAQ (reference sequence). The CDR3 reads CASSLSQLNTEAFF. Based on the CDR3 plus reference TRBV7-9 and TRBJ1-1, the full variable domain is DTGVSQNPRHKITKRGQNVTFRCDPISEHNRLYWYRQTLGQGPEFLTYFQNEAQLEKSRLLSDRFSAERPKGSFSTLEIQRTEQGDSAMYLCASSLSQLNTEAFFGQGTRLTVV.

This clonotype is medium-sized by frequency. This CDR3 reads CATSRDLPGRNTIYF. V usage is TRBV15 and J usage is TRBJ1-3; TCRdb's D gene call, TRBD1, goes unchecked for lack of DNA. From germline, CDR1 is LNHNV and CDR2 YYDKDF (reference sequence). The CDR3 length is 15 residues.

The rearrangement links TRBV12-3 or TRBV12-4 to TRBJ2-2; TCRdb outputs TRBD1, but without DNA this stays unchecked. This CDR3 region has 15 residues. CDR3 amino acids: CASNEGGPFSGELFF.

The chain combines TRBV6-6 with TRBJ1-5; the D call of TRBD1 rests on TCRdb alone, since no DNA is present to check it. The CDR3 totals 15 residues. Germline CDR1 is MNHNY and CDR2 is SVGAGI (reference sequence). CDR3 amino acids: CASSYSQGGNQPQHF.

The CDR3 reads CASIWDRGQPQHF. This chain uses TRBV21-1 with TRBJ1-5; TCRdb's assignment of TRBD1 cannot be checked, as there is no DNA. TRBV21-1 represents a pseudogene. This CDR3 spans 13 amino acids.

This clonotype shows up as medium-sized by frequency. The chain links TRBV29-1 to TRBJ1-1; TCRdb designates TRBD1, a call that cannot be tested without DNA. The germline gives CDR1 SQVTM, CDR2 ANQGSEA. The CDR3 length is 14 residues. This CDR3 is CSVLRGTANTEAFF.

This clonotype ranks as medium-sized (0.01 to 0.1%) in terms of frequency. The J gene is TRBJ1-2, the V gene TRBV19. There are 11 residues in the CDR3. In germline, CDR1 is LNHDA, CDR2 SQIVND (reference sequence). The CDR3 loop is CASSITDGYTF.

This clonotype ranks as medium-sized (0.01 to 0.1%) in terms of frequency. This chain uses TRBV7-9 with TRBJ2-1. CDR1 and CDR2 from the germline V gene are SEHNR and FQNEAQ (reference sequence). The CDR3 is 13 residues long. The CDR3 sequence is CASSHTLGNEQFF.